This is a list of T cell receptor beta chains from one sample in a study of T cell responses to AZD1222 COVID-19 vaccine. Profiling relied on immunoSEQ multiplex PCR, and the TCRdb table lists in-frame clones only, not all of them. The sample lists more than 85,000 clones; more than 75% were seen once. This specimen was peripheral blood, taken 28 days after the second AZD1222 dose. Every receptor here comes from an adult who received the AZD1222 COVID-19 vaccine. The CDR3 runs from the conserved cysteine through the conserved F or W. A D gene is named only where the DNA matches it firmly. Clone size is given for some rows only: seen once, a few or many times, or a class if the clone is expanded.

TGTGCCAGCAGTGTCAGGGGCGAGGGATCACCCCTCCACTTT	CASSVRGEGSPLHF	.	.	TRBV2	TRBJ1-6
TGTGCCTGGACAGTTATCGGCACAGATACGCAGTATTTT	CAWTVIGTDTQYF	.	.	TRBV30	TRBJ2-3
TGTGCCAGCAGCCCCAGTAGCGGGGGGGCCTATGAGCAGTTCTTC	CASSPSSGGAYEQFF	TRBD2	.	TRBV11-2	TRBJ2-1
TGTGCCAGCAGTGAGTCGGGGGCGAGCAGTCAGCCCCAGCATTTT	CASSESGASSQPQHF	.	.	TRBV6-1	TRBJ1-5
TGTGCCAGCAGTCCCAGGGGGCGTGAGACCCAGTACTTC	CASSPRGRETQYF	TRBD1	.	TRBV27	TRBJ2-5
TGTGCCAGCAGCCAACAGGGGAGCTCCTACAATGAGCAGTTCTTC	CASSQQGSSYNEQFF	TRBD1	.	TRBV28	TRBJ2-1
TGTGCCAGCAGTTTAACAAACACCATATATTTT	CASSLTNTIYF	.	once	TRBV12-3/TRBV12-4	TRBJ1-3
TGCAGCGTTGGGGGGACAGCAAGCTCTGGGGCCAACGTCCTGACTTTC	CSVGGTASSGANVLTF	TRBD1	once	TRBV29-1	TRBJ2-6
TGTGCCAGCAGTTACGAGGGGGCTTCCAACTATGGCTACACCTTC	CASSYEGASNYGYTF	TRBD1	few	TRBV6-6	TRBJ1-2
TGCGCCAGCAGCCAAGATTTAGGGGACAATTCACCCCTCCACTTT	CASSQDLGDNSPLHF	.	once	TRBV4-3	TRBJ1-6
TGTGCCAGCAGCTTGGTTGATAATTCACCCCTCCACTTT	CASSLVDNSPLHF	.	.	TRBV11-2	TRBJ1-6
TGTGCCAGCAGCCCCGAGAATTGGCCCGGGGATGGCTACACCTTC	CASSPENWPGDGYTF	.	.	TRBV9	TRBJ1-2
TGTGCCAGCAGTCTCCTTCCCAATGAGCAGTTCTTC	CASSLLPNEQFF	.	.	TRBV27	TRBJ2-1
TGTGCCAGTAGTATGAGGACACCAGTTAACTATGGCTACACCTTC	CASSMRTPVNYGYTF	.	.	TRBV19	TRBJ1-2
TGTGCCAGCAGCGTTAAAGCTGGCACAGATACGCAGTATTTT	CASSVKAGTDTQYF	.	.	TRBV9	TRBJ2-3
TGTGCCAGCAGCAAAGCGGGAGTGGGGTACAATGAGCAGTTCTTC	CASSKAGVGYNEQFF	TRBD2	.	TRBV7-3	TRBJ2-1
TGTGCCAGCAGCCAGCCTAGCACAGATACGCAGTATTTT	CASSQPSTDTQYF	.	.	TRBV6-5	TRBJ2-3